These 10 T cell receptor beta chains came from one sample sequenced in a study of cytomegalovirus exposure and HLA in healthy donors. In the PCR, 60 Vbeta and 13 Jbeta primers were used. Some clones are missing from TCRdb's copy, which holds only in-frame ones; the method was immunoSEQ multiplex PCR. Here the sample spans 170,000 or so clones, over 65% being singletons. The source material was PBMCs. The source of these receptors is a woman in her twenties or thirties in good health and CMV-seropositive.

The gene calls are TRBV19 and TRBJ1-2, with D maybe TRBD1 (5 bases). Trimming stripped 6 bases from V and 5 bases from J, with 22 bases between. CDR1 and CDR2 from the germline V gene are LNHDA and SQIVND (reference sequence). CDR3 size: 16 residues. The CDR3 DNA reads TGTGCCAGTAGCACTGGGGCAGATTATAATGGGTATGGCTACACCTTC. It is translated as CASSTGADYNGYGYTF.

The V call is TRBV21-1, the J call TRBJ1-2. TRBV21-1 is a recognized pseudogene. The CDR3 extends over 18 amino acids. The CDR3 DNA reads TGTGCCAGCAGCAAACTAGCACTTCTAAGGGAATCTAACTATGGCTACACCTTC. Its protein is CASSKLALLRESNYGYTF.

The chain combines TRBV27 with TRBJ2-1, with 7 nucleotides matching TRBD1. This CDR3 comprises 14 residues. Germline-derived CDR1 and CDR2 are MNHEY and SMNVEV (reference sequence). V gave up 4 bases and J gave up 9 bases; unmatched junction bases: 9. DNA for the CDR3: TGTGCCAGCAGTTCACAGGGGTCCGGGACTGAGCAGTTCTTC. Translating gives CASSSQGSGTEQFF.

The chain uses TRBV10-3 and TRBJ2-7, with a weak D call TRBD2 (6 bases). This CDR3 comprises 15 residues. Deletions cut 4 bases from V and 1 base from J, with 14 bases between. Germline V gene lookup returns CDR1 ENHRY and CDR2 SYGVKD. CDR3 nucleotides: TGTGCCATCAGTGGAGGGGACTCCCTATCCTACGAGCAGTACTTC. Translating gives CAISGGDSLSYEQYF.

This sequence joins TRBV28 and TRBJ2-7, with D possibly TRBD1 on 6 matching bases. The CDR3 extends over 13 amino acids. Per germline, CDR1 MDHEN and CDR2 SYDVKM. V was cut by 4 bases and J by 0 bases, with 7 bases left in between. CDR3 amino acids: CASSSDSSYEQYF. The CDR3 nucleotides are TGTGCCAGCAGTTCGGACAGCTCCTACGAGCAGTACTTC.

The chain links TRBV30 to TRBJ1-1; 11 bases are shared with TRBD1. In germline, CDR1 is GTSNPN, CDR2 SVGIG (reference sequence). With 8 bases clipped from V and 1 base from J, the junction kept 9 bases outside the gene matches. The CDR3 is made up of 15 amino acids. For the CDR3, the DNA is TGTGCCGGGGGACAGGGGGGATGGGGGAACACTGAAGCTTTCTTT. Translating it yields CAGGQGGWGNTEAFF.

The chain carries TRBV29-1 and TRBJ2-4; D gene uncertain. The germline gives CDR1 SQVTM, CDR2 ANQGSEA. Deletions cut 6 bases from V and 8 bases from J, with 8 bases between. The CDR3 runs to 10 residues. The CDR3 spells CSVHLDIQYF. CDR3 DNA: TGCAGCGTCCACTTGGACATTCAGTACTTC.

This sequence joins TRBV7-9 and TRBJ2-3, with D unresolved. CDR1 and CDR2 from the germline V gene are SEHNR and FQNEAQ (reference sequence). This CDR3 comprises 14 residues. Trimming left V 4 bases short and J 4 bases short, with 12 bases between. The CDR3 here is CASSYSSVPDTQYF. In nucleotides, the CDR3 is TGTGCCAGCAGCTATTCTAGTGTCCCAGATACGCAGTATTTT. Full variable domain (remainder filled in from reference TRBV7-9 and TRBJ2-3): DTGVSQNPRHKITKRGQNVTFRCDPISEHNRLYWYRQTLGQGPEFLTYFQNEAQLEKSRLLSDRFSAERPKGSFSTLEIQRTEQGDSAMYLCASSYSSVPDTQYFGPGTRLTVL.

Only one count was recorded for this clone. The chain carries TRBV29-1 and TRBJ2-1; no clear D. The CDR3 is 15 amino acids. V lost 3 bases, J lost 0 bases, and 12 bases lay in between. The germline gives CDR1 SQVTM, CDR2 ANQGSEA. CDR3 amino acids: CSVDGAQSSYNEQFF. DNA for the CDR3: TGCAGCGTTGACGGAGCGCAAAGCTCCTACAATGAGCAGTTCTTC.

The chain employs TRBV5-1 and TRBJ2-1; the D gene is possibly TRBD1 (5 bases). The CDR3 contains 14 residues. Germline assignment: CDR1 SGHRS and CDR2 YFSETQ. V was clipped by 3 bases and J by 6 bases, with 13 bases between them. The CDR3 here is CASSSMDTLNEQFF. CDR3 sequence (DNA): TGCGCCAGCAGCTCGATGGACACGCTCAATGAGCAGTTCTTC.